This T cell receptor beta chain was recorded in a study of graft-versus-host responses after intestinal transplantation. In the study overall: Anti-thymocyte globulin induction preceded 2 to 4 years of tacrolimus and steroid maintenance in all recipients.

Here immunoSEQ multiplex PCR was the method, and the copy in TCRdb shows in-frame clones only, minus some. The sample yields more than 90,000 clones, more than 85% seen once. On this clone: What it recognizes is unknown.

J was trimmed by 8 bases and V by 4 bases; bases with no gene match: 2. Germline assignment: CDR1 MDHEN and CDR2 SYDVKM. The CDR3 is 13 residues long. General study points: Early post-transplant falls in HvG clones accompanied the peak levels of circulating GvH clones. Graft-versus-host to host-versus-graft clonal ratios in allografts were high in patients with graft-donor T cell macrochimerism. Researchers found GvH clones in recipient marrow, and some showed up first in ileum or blood.

This receptor was taken from a human donor who was the organ donor for an intestinal transplant. The sequencing used unstimulated CD8+ T cells sorted from spleen or lymph node cells, collected before transplant. This sequence joins TRBV28 and TRBJ2-1; 10 nucleotides align to TRBD2. CDR3 nucleotides: TGTGCCAGCAGTTGGACTAGCGGCGATGAGCAGTTCTTC. Protein product: CASSWTSGDEQFF.